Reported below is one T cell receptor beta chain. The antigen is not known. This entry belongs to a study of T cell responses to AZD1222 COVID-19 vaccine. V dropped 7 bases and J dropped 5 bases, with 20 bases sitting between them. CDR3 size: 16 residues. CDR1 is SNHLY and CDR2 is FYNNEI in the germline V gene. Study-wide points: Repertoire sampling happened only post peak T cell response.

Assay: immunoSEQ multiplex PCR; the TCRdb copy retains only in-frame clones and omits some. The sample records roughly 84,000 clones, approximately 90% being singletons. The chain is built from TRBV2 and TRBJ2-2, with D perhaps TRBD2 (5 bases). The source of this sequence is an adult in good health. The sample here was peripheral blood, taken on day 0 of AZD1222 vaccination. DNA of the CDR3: TGTGCCAGCAACCAGCGCAGAGGGCCGGGAACCGGGGAGCTGTTTTTT. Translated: CASNQRRGPGTGELFF.